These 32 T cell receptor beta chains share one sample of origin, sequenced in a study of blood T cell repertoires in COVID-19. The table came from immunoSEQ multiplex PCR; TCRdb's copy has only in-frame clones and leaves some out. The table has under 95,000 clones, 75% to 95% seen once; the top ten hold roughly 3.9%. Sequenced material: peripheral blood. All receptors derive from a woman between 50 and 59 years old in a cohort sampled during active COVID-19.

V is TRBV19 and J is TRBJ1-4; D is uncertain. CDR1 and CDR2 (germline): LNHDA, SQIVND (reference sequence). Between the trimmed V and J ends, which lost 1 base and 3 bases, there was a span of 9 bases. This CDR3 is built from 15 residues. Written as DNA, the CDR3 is TGTGCCAGTAGTATAGGGGAGGCGGCTAATGAAAAACTGTTTTTT. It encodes CASSIGEAANEKLFF.

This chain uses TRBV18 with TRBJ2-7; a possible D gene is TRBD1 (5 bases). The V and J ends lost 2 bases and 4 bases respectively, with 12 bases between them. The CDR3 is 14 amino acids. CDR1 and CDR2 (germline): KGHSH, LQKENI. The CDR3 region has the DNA TGTGCCAGCTCACCAGGGGCAGGGTGGTACGAGCAGTACTTC. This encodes CASSPGAGWYEQYF. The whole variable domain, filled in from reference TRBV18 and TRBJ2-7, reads NAGVMQNPRHLVRRRGQEARLRCSPMKGHSHVYWYRQLPEEGLKFMVYLQKENIIDESGMPKERFSAEFPKEGPSILRIQQVVRGDSAAYFCASSPGAGWYEQYFGPGTRLTVT.

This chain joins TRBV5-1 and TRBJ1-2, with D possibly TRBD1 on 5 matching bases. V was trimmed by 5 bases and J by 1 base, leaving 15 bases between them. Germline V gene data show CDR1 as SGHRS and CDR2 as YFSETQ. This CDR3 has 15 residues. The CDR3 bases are TGCGCCAGCAGTCCTCAATTGGGGCGTAACTATGGCTACACCTTC. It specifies CASSPQLGRNYGYTF.

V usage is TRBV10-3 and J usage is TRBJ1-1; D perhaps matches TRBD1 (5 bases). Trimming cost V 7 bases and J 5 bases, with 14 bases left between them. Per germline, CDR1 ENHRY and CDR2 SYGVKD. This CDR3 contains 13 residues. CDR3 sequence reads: CAINQGIGTEAFF. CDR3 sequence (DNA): TGTGCCATCAATCAGGGAATCGGGACTGAAGCTTTCTTT.

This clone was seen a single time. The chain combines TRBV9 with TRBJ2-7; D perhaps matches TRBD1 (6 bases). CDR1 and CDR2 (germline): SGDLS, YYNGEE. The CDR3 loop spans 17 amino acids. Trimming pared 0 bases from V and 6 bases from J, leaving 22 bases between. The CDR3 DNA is TGTGCCAGCAGCGTAGTCCCTGGGACAAGGTCAGTCTGCGAGCAGTACTTC. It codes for CASSVVPGTRSVCEQYF.

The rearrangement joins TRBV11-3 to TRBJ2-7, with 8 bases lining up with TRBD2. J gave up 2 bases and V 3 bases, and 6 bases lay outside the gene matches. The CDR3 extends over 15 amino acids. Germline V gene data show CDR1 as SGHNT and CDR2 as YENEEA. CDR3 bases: TGTGCCAGCAGCTTCGTGGGAGCGGGGGCCTACGAGCAGTACTTC. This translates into CASSFVGAGAYEQYF.

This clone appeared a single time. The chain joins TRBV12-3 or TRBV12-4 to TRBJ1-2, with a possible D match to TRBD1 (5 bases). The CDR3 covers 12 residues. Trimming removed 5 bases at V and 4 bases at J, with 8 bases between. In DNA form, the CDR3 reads TGTGCCAGCAGTAGGGGATTCTATGGCTACACCTTC. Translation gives CASSRGFYGYTF.

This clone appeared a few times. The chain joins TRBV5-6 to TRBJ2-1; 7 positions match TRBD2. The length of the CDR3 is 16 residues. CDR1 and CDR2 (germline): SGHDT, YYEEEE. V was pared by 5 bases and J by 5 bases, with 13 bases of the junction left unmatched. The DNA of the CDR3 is TGTGCCAGCAGTTTCAAGCGGGGAGATATTGACAATGAGCAGTTCTTC. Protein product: CASSFKRGDIDNEQFF.

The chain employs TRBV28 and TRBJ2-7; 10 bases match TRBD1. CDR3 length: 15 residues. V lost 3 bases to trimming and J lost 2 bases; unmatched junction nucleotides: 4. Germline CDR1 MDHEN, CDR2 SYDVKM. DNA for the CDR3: TGTGCCAGCAGTTTGTCCGGGACAGGGGCCTACGAGCAGTACTTC. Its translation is CASSLSGTGAYEQYF.

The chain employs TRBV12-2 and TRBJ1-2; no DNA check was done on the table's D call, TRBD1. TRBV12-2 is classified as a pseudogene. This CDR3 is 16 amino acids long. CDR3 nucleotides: TGTGCAAGTCGCTTAGCCACCGGGACAGGGCCATCTGGCTACACCTTC. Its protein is CASRLATGTGPSGYTF.

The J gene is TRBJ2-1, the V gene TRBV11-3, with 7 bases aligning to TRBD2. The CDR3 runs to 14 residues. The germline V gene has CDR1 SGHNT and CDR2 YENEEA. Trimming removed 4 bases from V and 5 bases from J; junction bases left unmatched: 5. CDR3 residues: CASSSIAGNNEQFF. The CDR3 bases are TGTGCCAGCAGCTCCATAGCGGGCAACAATGAGCAGTTCTTC.

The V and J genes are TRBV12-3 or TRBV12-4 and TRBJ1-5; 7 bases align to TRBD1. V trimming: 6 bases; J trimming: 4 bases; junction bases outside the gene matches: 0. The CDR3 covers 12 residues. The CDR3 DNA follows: TGTGCCAGCAGACAGGGGAATCAGCCCCAGCATTTT. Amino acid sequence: CASRQGNQPQHF.

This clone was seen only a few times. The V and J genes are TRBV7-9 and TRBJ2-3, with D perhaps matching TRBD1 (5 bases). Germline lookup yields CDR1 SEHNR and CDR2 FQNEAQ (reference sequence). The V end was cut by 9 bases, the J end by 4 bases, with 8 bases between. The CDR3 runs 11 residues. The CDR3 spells CASQGPDTQYF. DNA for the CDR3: TGTGCCAGTCAGGGCCCAGATACGCAGTATTTT.

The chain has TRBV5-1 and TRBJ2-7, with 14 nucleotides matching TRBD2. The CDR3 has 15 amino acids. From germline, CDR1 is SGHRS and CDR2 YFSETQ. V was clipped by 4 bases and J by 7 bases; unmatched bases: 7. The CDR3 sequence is CASSPGLAGAWEQYF. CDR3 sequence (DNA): TGCGCCAGCAGCCCGGGACTAGCGGGAGCGTGGGAGCAGTACTTC.

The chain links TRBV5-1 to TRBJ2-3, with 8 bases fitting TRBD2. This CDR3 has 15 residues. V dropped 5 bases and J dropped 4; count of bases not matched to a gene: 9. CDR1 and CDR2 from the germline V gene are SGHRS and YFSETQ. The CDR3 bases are TGCGCCAGCAGACGCAGCGGGAGCGGCGCAGATACGCAGTATTTT. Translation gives CASRRSGSGADTQYF.

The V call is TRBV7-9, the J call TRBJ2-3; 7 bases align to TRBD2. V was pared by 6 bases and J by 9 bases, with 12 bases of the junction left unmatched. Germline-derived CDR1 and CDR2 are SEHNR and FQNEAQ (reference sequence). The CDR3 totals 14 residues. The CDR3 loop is CASRPGGSVVTQYF. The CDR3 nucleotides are TGTGCCAGCAGACCGGGGGGTTCAGTTGTGACGCAGTATTTT.

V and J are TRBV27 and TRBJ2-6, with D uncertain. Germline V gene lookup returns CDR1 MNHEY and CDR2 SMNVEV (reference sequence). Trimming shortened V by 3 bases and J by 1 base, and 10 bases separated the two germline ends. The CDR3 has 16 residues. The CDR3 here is CASSLRPPSGANVLTF. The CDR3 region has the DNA TGTGCCAGCAGTTTGCGGCCGCCTTCTGGGGCCAACGTCCTGACTTTC. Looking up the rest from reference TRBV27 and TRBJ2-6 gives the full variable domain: EAQVTQNPRYLITVTGKKLTVTCSQNMNHEYMSWYRQDPGLGLRQIYYSMNVEVTDKGDVPEGYKVSRKEKRNFPLILESPSPNQTSLYFCASSLRPPSGANVLTFGAGSRLTVL.

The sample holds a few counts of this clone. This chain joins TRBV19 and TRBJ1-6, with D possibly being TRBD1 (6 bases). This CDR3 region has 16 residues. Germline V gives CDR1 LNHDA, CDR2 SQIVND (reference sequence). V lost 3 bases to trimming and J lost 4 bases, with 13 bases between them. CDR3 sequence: CASSMSQTGYNSPLHF. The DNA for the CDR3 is TGTGCCAGTAGTATGTCCCAGACAGGATATAATTCACCCCTCCACTTT.

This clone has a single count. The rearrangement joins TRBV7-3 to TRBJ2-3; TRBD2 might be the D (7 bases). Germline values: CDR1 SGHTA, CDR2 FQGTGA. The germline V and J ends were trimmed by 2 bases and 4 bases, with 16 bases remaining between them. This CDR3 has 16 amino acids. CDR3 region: CASSLLGGRDADTQYF. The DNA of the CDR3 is TGTGCCAGCAGCTTATTGGGGGGGCGCGACGCAGATACGCAGTATTTT.

In nucleotides, the CDR3 is TGCGCCAGCAGCTTGGGAGGGACAGCGAACACTGAAGCTTTCTTT. Its protein is CASSLGGTANTEAFF. The chain employs TRBV5-1 and TRBJ1-1, with 7 positions matching TRBD1. Germline assignment: CDR1 SGHRS and CDR2 YFSETQ. The CDR3 spans 15 residues. The V gene end was trimmed by 0 bases and the J gene end by 1 base; junction bases not matched to a gene: 3.

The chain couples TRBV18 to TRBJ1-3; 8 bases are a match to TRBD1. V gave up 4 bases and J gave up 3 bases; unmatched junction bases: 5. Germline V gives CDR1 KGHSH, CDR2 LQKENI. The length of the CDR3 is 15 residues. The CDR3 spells CASSRETGVGNTIYF. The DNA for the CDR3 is TGTGCCAGCTCACGAGAGACAGGGGTTGGAAACACCATATATTTT.

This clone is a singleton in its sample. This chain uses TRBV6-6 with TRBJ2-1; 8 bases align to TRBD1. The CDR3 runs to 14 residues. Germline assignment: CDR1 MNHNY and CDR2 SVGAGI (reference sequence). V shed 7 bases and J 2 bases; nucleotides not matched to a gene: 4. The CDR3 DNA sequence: TGTGCCAGCACAATGGGACAGGCCTACAATGAGCAGTTCTTC. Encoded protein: CASTMGQAYNEQFF.

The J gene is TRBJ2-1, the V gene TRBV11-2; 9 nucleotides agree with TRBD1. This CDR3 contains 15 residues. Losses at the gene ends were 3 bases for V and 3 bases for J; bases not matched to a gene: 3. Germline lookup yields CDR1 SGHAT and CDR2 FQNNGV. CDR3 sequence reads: CASSFHRGLYNEQFF. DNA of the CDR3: TGTGCCAGCAGCTTCCACAGGGGGCTCTACAATGAGCAGTTCTTC.

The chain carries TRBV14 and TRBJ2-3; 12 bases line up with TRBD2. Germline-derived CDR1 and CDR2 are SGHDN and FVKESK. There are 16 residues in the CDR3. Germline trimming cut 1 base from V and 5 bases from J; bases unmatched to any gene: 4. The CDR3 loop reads CASSQGLAGGQDTQYF. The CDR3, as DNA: TGTGCCAGCAGCCAAGGGCTAGCGGGGGGGCAAGATACGCAGTATTTT.

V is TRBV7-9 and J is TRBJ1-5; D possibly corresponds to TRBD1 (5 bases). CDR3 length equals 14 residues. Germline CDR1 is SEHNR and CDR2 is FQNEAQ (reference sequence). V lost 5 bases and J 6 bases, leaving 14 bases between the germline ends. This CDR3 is CASSGGTRIQPQHF. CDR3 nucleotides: TGTGCCAGCAGCGGGGGGACCAGGATTCAGCCCCAGCATTTT.

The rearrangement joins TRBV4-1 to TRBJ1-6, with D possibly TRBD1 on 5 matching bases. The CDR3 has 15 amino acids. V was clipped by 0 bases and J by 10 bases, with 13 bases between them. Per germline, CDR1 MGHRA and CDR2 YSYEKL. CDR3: CASSQDAGRHSPLHF. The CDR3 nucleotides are TGCGCCAGCAGCCAAGACGCAGGGAGGCACTCACCCCTCCACTTT.

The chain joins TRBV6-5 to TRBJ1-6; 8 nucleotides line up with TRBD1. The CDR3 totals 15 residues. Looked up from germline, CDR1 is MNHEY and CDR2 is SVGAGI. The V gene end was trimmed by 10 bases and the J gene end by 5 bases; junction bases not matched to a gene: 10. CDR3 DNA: TGTGCCACACACATAATGACAGGGGATAATTCACCCCTCCACTTT. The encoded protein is CATHIMTGDNSPLHF.

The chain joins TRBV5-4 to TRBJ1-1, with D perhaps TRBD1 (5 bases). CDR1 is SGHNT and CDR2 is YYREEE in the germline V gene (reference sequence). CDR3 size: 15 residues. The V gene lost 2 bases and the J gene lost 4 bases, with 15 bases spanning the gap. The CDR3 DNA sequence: TGTGCCAGCAGCTTCGGGGGACCAAGGGGCACTGAAGCTTTCTTT. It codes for CASSFGGPRGTEAFF.

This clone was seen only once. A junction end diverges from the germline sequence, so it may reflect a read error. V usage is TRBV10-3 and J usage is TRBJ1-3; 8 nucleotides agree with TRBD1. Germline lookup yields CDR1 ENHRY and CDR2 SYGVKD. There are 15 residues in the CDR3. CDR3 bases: TGTGCCGTCAGCCGACAGGGGAACTCTGGAAACACCATATATTTT. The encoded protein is CAVSRQGNSGNTIYF.

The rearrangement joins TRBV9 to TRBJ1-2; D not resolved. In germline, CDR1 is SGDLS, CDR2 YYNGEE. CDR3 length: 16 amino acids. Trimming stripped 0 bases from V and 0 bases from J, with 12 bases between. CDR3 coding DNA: TGTGCCAGCAGCGTAGGTGTGGGAGTAGCTAACTATGGCTACACCTTC. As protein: CASSVGVGVANYGYTF.

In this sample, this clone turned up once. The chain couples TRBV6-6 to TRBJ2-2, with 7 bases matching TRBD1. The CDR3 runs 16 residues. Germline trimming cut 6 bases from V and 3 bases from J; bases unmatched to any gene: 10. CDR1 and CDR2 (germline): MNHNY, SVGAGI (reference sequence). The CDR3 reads CASRKIQGYHTGELFF. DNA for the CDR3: TGTGCCAGCAGAAAGATACAGGGGTATCACACCGGGGAGCTGTTTTTT.

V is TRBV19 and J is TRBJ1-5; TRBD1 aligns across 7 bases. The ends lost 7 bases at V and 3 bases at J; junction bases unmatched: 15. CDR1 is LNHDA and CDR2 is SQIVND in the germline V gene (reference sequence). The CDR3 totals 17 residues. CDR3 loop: CASKRTTGTKFNQPQHF. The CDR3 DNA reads TGTGCCAGTAAAAGGACGACAGGGACAAAGTTCAATCAGCCCCAGCATTTT.